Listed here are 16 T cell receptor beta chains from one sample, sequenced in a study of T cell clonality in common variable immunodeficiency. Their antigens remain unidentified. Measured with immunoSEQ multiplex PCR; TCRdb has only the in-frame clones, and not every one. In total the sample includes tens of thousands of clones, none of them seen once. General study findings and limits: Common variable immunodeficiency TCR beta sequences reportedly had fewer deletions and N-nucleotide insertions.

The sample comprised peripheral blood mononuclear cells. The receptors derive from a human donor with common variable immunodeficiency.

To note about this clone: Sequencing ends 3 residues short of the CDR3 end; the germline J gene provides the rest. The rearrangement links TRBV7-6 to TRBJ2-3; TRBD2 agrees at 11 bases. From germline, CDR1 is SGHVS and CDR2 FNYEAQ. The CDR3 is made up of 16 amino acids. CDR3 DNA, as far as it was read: TGTGCCAGCAGCTTAGAGGCTAGCGGGGGGCGGGGGGCG. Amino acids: CASSLEASGGRGA. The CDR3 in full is CASSLEASGGRGAQYF.

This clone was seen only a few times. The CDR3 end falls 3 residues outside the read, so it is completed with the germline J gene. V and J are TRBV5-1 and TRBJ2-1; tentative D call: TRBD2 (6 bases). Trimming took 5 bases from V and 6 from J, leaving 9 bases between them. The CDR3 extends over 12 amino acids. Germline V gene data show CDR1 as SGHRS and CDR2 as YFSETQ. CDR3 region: CASREGLNEQFF. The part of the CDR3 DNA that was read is TGCGCCAGCAGGGAGGGGCTCAATGAG.

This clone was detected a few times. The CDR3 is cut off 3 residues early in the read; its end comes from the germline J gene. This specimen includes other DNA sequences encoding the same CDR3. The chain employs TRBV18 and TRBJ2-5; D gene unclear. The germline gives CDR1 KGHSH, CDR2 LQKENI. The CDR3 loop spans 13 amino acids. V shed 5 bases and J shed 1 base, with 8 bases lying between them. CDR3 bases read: TGTGCCAGCTCAAGGGCTACCCAAGAGACC. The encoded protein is CASSRATQET. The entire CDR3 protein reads CASSRATQETQYF.

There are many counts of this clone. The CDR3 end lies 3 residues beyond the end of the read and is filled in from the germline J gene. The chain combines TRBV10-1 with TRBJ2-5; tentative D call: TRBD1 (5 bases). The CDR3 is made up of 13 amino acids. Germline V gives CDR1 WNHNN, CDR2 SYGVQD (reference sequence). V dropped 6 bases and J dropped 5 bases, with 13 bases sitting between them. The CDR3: CASSDDSFETQYF. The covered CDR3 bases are TGCGCCAGCAGCGATGACAGCTTCGAGACC.

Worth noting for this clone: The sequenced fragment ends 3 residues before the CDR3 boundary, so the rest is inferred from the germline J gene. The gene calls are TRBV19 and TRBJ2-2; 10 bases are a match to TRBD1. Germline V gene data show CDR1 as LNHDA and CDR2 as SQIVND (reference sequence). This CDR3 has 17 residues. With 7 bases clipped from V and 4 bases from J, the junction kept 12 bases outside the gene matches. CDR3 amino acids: CASKAGRTGGATGELFF. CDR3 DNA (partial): TGTGCCAGTAAAGCGGGGCGGACAGGGGGAGCCACCGGGGAG.

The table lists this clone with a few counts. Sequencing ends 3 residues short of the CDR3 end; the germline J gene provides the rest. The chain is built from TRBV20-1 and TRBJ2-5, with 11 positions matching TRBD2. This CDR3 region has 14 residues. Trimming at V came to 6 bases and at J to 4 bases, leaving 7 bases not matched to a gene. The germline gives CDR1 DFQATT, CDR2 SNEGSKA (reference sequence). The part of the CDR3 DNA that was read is TGCAGTGCACAACCGGGACTAGCGGTAGAGACC. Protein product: CSAQPGLAVET. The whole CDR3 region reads CSAQPGLAVETQYF.

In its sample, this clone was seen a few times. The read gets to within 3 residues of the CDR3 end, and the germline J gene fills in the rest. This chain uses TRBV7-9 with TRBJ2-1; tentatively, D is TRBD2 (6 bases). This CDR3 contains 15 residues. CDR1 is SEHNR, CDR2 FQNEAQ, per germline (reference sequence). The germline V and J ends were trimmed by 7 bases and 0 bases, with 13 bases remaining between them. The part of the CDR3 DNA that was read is TGTGCCAGCATCCAAGCGGGTAGCTCCTACAATGAG. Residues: CASIQAGSSYNE. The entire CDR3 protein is CASIQAGSSYNEQFF.

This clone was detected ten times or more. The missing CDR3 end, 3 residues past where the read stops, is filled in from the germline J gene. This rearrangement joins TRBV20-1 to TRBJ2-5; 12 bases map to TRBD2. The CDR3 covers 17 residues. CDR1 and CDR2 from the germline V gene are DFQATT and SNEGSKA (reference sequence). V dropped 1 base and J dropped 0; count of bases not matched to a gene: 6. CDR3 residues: CSARAGLAGLYQETQYF. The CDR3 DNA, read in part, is TGCAGTGCTAGAGCCGGACTAGCGGGGTTGTACCAAGAGACC.

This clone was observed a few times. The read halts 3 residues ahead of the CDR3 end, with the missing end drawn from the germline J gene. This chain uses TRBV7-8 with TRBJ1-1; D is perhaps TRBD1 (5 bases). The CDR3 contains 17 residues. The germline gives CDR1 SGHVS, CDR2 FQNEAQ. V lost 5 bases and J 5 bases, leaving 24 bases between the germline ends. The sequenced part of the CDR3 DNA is TGTGCCAGCAGCCAGAGGTTTGGTGGGGGGGGGAGAACTGAA. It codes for CASSQRFGGGGRTE. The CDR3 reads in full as CASSQRFGGGGRTEAFF.

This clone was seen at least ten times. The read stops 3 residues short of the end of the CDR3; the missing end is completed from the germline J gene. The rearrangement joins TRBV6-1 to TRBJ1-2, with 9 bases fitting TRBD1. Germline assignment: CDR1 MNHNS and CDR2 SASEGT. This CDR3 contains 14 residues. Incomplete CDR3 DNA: TGTGCCAGCAGTGCATCGACAGGGGGAGGAGGC. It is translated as CASSASTGGGG. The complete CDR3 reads CASSASTGGGGYTF.

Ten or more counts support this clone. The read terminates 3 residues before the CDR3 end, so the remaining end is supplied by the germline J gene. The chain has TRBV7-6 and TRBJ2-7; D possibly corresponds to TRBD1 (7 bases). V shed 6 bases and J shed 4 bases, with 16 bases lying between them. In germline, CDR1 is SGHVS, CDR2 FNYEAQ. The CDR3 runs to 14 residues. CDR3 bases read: TGTGCCAGCAGGAGTCAGGCAGGGGGGTACGAG. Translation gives CASRSQAGGYE. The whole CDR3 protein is CASRSQAGGYEQYF.

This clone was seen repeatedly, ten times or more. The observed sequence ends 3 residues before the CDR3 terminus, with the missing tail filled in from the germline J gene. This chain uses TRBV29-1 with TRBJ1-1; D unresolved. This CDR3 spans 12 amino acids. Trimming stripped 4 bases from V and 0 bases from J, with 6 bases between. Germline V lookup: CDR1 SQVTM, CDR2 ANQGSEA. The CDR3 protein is CSVVKVNTEAFF. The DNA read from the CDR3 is TGCAGCGTTGTTAAGGTGAACACTGAA.

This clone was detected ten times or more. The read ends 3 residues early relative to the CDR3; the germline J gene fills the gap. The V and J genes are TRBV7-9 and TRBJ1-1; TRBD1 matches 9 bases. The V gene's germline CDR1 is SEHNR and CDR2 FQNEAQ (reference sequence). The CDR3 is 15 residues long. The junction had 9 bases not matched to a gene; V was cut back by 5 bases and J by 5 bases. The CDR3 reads CASSRTGVRRTEAFF. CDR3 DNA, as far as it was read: TGTGCCAGCAGCCGGACAGGGGTAAGGCGTACTGAA.

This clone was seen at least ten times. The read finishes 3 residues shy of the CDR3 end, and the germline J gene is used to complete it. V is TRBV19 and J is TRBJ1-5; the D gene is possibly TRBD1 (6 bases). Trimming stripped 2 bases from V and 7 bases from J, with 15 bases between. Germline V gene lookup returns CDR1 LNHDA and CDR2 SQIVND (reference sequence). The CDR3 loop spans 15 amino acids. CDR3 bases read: TGTGCCAGTAGTATAAGTTTGGGGGCCCGGCAGCCC. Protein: CASSISLGARQP. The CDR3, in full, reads CASSISLGARQPQHF.

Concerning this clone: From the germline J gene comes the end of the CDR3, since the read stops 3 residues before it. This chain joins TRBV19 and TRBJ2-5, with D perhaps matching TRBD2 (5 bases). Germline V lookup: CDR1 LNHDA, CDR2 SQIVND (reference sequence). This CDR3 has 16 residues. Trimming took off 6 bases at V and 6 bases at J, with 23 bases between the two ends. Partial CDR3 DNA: TGTGCCAGTAGCCCCCCCCCGGGGAAGAGCAATAAGACC. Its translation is CASSPPPGKSNKT. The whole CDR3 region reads CASSPPPGKSNKTQYF.

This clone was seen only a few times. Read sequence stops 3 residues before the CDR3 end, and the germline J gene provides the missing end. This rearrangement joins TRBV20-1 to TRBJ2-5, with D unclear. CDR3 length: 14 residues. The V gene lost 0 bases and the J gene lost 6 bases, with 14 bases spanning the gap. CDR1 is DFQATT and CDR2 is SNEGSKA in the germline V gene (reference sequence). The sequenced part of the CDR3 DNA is TGCAGTGCTAGAGAGTATGGATCTAGTAAGACC. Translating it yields CSAREYGSSKT. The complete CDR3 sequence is CSAREYGSSKTQYF.